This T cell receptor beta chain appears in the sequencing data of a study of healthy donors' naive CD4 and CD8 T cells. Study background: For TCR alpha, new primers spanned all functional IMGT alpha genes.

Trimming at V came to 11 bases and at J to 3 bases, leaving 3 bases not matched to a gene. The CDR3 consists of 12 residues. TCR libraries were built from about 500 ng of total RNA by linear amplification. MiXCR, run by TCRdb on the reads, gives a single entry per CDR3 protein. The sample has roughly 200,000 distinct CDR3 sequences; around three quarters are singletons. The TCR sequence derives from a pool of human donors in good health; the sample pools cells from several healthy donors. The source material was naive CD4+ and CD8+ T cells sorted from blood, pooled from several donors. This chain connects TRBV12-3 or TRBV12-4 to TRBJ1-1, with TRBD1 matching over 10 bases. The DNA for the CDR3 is TGTGCCCATGGGACAGGGGACACTGAAGCTTTCTTT. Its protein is CAHGTGDTEAFF.